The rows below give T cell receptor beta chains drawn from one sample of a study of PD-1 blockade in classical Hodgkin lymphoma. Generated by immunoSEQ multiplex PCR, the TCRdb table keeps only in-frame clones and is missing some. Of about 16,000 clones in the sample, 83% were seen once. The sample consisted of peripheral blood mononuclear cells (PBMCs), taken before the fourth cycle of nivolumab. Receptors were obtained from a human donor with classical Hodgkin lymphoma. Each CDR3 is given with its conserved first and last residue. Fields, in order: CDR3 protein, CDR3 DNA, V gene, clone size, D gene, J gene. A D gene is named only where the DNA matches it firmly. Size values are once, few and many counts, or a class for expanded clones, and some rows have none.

CDR3aa: CASRTGSGANVLTF; CDR3nt: TGTGCCAGTCGGACAGGTTCTGGGGCCAACGTCCTGACTTTC; v_gene: TRBV27; abundance: NA; d_gene: TRBD1; j_gene: TRBJ2-6
CDR3aa: CASSLMGTEEQYF; CDR3nt: TGTGCCAGCAGCTTAATGGGGACGGAGGAGCAGTACTTC; v_gene: TRBV11-3; abundance: NA; d_gene: NA; j_gene: TRBJ2-7
CDR3aa: CACPGSRETQYF; CDR3nt: TGCGCCTGCCCGGGGTCCCGGGAGACCCAGTACTTC; v_gene: TRBV5-1; abundance: NA; d_gene: NA; j_gene: TRBJ2-5
CDR3aa: CASSLASGVGYTF; CDR3nt: TGTGCCAGCAGCTTAGCTTCAGGGGTCGGCTACACCTTC; v_gene: TRBV7-9; abundance: NA; d_gene: NA; j_gene: TRBJ1-2
CDR3aa: CASSLVPGATTDTQYF; CDR3nt: TGCGCCAGCAGCTTGGTGCCGGGGGCCACCACAGATACGCAGTATTTT; v_gene: TRBV5-1; abundance: NA; d_gene: NA; j_gene: TRBJ2-3
CDR3aa: CGGRFYGYTF; CDR3nt: TGTGGTGGGAGATTCTATGGCTACACCTTC; v_gene: TRBV6-4; abundance: NA; d_gene: NA; j_gene: TRBJ1-2
CDR3aa: CASSPTRTGRNTEAFF; CDR3nt: TGTGCCAGCTCACCGACACGGACGGGGAGGAACACTGAAGCTTTCTTT; v_gene: TRBV18; abundance: NA; d_gene: NA; j_gene: TRBJ1-1
CDR3aa: CASSQSGIAEAFF; CDR3nt: TGTGCCAGCAGCCAATCGGGGATCGCTGAAGCTTTCTTT; v_gene: TRBV6-5; abundance: NA; d_gene: NA; j_gene: TRBJ1-1
CDR3aa: CASSQDRQATDTQYF; CDR3nt: TGCGCCAGCAGCCAAGATCGGCAGGCCACAGATACGCAGTATTTT; v_gene: TRBV5-3; abundance: NA; d_gene: NA; j_gene: TRBJ2-3
CDR3aa: CASRGTGGSPLHF; CDR3nt: TGTGCCAGCCGCGGGACAGGGGGCTCACCCCTCCACTTT; v_gene: TRBV25-1; abundance: NA; d_gene: TRBD1; j_gene: TRBJ1-6
CDR3aa: CASSDLGGQDFYGYTF; CDR3nt: TGTGCCAGTAGCGACCTCGGGGGCCAGGATTTCTATGGCTACACCTTC; v_gene: TRBV19; abundance: once; d_gene: NA; j_gene: TRBJ1-2
CDR3aa: CASSSRGGKGGTGSYNEQFF; CDR3nt: TGCGCCAGCAGCTCTCGGGGGGGCAAAGGAGGCACGGGTAGTTACAATGAGCAGTTCTTC; v_gene: TRBV5-1; abundance: NA; d_gene: TRBD2; j_gene: TRBJ2-1
CDR3aa: CASSPGVDRNTEAFF; CDR3nt: TGTGCCAGCTCACCAGGGGTCGATAGAAACACTGAAGCTTTCTTT; v_gene: TRBV18; abundance: NA; d_gene: NA; j_gene: TRBJ1-1
CDR3aa: CASSLGQRGEQYF; CDR3nt: TGTGCCAGCAGCTTGGGACAAAGGGGCGAGCAGTACTTC; v_gene: TRBV7-8; abundance: NA; d_gene: NA; j_gene: TRBJ2-7
CDR3aa: CASSLSGSSYNEQFF; CDR3nt: TGCGCCAGCAGCTTATCCGGAAGCTCCTACAATGAGCAGTTCTTC; v_gene: TRBV5-1; abundance: NA; d_gene: NA; j_gene: TRBJ2-1
CDR3aa: CASSTAGLGDNEQFF; CDR3nt: TGCGCCAGCAGCACGGCGGGACTCGGGGACAATGAGCAGTTCTTC; v_gene: TRBV5-1; abundance: NA; d_gene: NA; j_gene: TRBJ2-1
CDR3aa: CASSYGGLAVDGELFF; CDR3nt: TGTGCCAGCAGTTACGGTGGACTAGCGGTTGACGGGGAGCTGTTTTTT; v_gene: TRBV6-6; abundance: NA; d_gene: TRBD2; j_gene: TRBJ2-2
CDR3aa: CASSTTDTRIYGYTF; CDR3nt: TGTGCCAGTAGTACGACAGACACGCGAATCTATGGCTACACCTTC; v_gene: TRBV19; abundance: NA; d_gene: NA; j_gene: TRBJ1-2
CDR3aa: CASSSPGPLYNEQFF; CDR3nt: TGTGCCAGCAGCTCCCCGGGCCCTCTCTACAATGAGCAGTTCTTC; v_gene: TRBV27; abundance: NA; d_gene: NA; j_gene: TRBJ2-1
CDR3aa: CASSLSPWTGAGNTIYF; CDR3nt: TGTGCCAGCAGCTTGTCTCCCTGGACAGGGGCAGGAAACACCATATATTTT; v_gene: TRBV5-5; abundance: NA; d_gene: TRBD1; j_gene: TRBJ1-3
CDR3aa: CASGLEPTSQQFF; CDR3nt: TGTGCTAGTGGTTTGGAGCCGACTAGCCAGCAGTTCTTC; v_gene: TRBV12-5; abundance: NA; d_gene: TRBD2; j_gene: TRBJ2-1
CDR3aa: CASSVEMAGGRETQYF; CDR3nt: TGTGCCAGCAGCGTAGAGATGGCGGGGGGCCGGGAGACCCAGTACTTC; v_gene: TRBV9; abundance: NA; d_gene: TRBD2; j_gene: TRBJ2-5
CDR3aa: CASSLGGYGTGELFF; CDR3nt: TGCGCCAGCAGCCTCGGGGGGTATGGGACCGGGGAGCTGTTTTTT; v_gene: TRBV5-1; abundance: NA; d_gene: TRBD2; j_gene: TRBJ2-2
CDR3aa: CASSVKGHGRGKNIQYF; CDR3nt: TGTGCCAGCAGCGTAAAGGGACACGGGAGGGGGAAAAACATTCAGTACTTC; v_gene: TRBV7-4; abundance: NA; d_gene: TRBD2; j_gene: TRBJ2-4
CDR3aa: CASSLGQGANSPLHF; CDR3nt: TGTGCCAGCAGCCTGGGTCAGGGGGCGAACTCACCCCTCCACTTT; v_gene: TRBV5-6; abundance: NA; d_gene: TRBD1; j_gene: TRBJ1-6
CDR3aa: CASSSRGREKLFF; CDR3nt: TGTGCCAGCAGTTCCAGAGGGAGAGAAAAACTGTTTTTT; v_gene: TRBV7-9; abundance: NA; d_gene: NA; j_gene: TRBJ1-4
CDR3aa: CASSLVSQEGNEQFF; CDR3nt: TGCGCCAGCAGCTTGGTCAGCCAAGAGGGCAATGAGCAGTTCTTC; v_gene: TRBV5-1; abundance: NA; d_gene: NA; j_gene: TRBJ2-1
CDR3aa: CASTPGTGGFIQPQHF; CDR3nt: TGTGCCAGTACTCCAGGGACAGGGGGCTTCATTCAGCCCCAGCATTTT; v_gene: TRBV19; abundance: NA; d_gene: TRBD1; j_gene: TRBJ1-5
CDR3aa: CASSLDGGAKNIQYF; CDR3nt: TGTGCCAGCAGCTTAGACGGGGGGGCCAAAAACATTCAGTACTTC; v_gene: TRBV7-9; abundance: NA; d_gene: TRBD2; j_gene: TRBJ2-4
CDR3aa: CASTGESETQYF; CDR3nt: TGTGCCAGCACGGGAGAGTCAGAGACCCAGTACTTC; v_gene: TRBV7-9; abundance: NA; d_gene: NA; j_gene: TRBJ2-5
CDR3aa: CASSPIPGTQETQYF; CDR3nt: TGTGCCAGCAGTCCAATTCCAGGGACCCAAGAGACCCAGTACTTC; v_gene: TRBV7-9; abundance: NA; d_gene: NA; j_gene: TRBJ2-5
CDR3aa: CASTPREGANTGELFF; CDR3nt: TGTGCCAGCACCCCCCGGGAGGGCGCGAACACCGGGGAGCTGTTTTTT; v_gene: TRBV9; abundance: NA; d_gene: TRBD2; j_gene: TRBJ2-2
CDR3aa: CASSQGEGLLSGHGYTF; CDR3nt: TGCGCCAGCAGCCAAGGGGAGGGTCTACTTTCAGGGCATGGCTACACCTTC; v_gene: TRBV4-3; abundance: NA; d_gene: NA; j_gene: TRBJ1-2
CDR3aa: CASSPKFLAGGPDTQYF; CDR3nt: TGTGCCAGCAGCCCAAAATTCCTAGCGGGGGGACCAGATACGCAGTATTTT; v_gene: TRBV7-6; abundance: NA; d_gene: TRBD2; j_gene: TRBJ2-3
CDR3aa: CASGLEGSRHTEAFF; CDR3nt: TGTGCTAGTGGTTTGGAAGGCTCGCGGCACACTGAAGCTTTCTTT; v_gene: TRBV12-5; abundance: NA; d_gene: NA; j_gene: TRBJ1-1
CDR3aa: CASRALGGAGEPQHF; CDR3nt: TGTGCCAGCAGGGCGTTGGGAGGGGCGGGGGAGCCCCAGCATTTT; v_gene: TRBV6-5; abundance: NA; d_gene: NA; j_gene: TRBJ1-5
CDR3aa: CASSNGNPPDEQFF; CDR3nt: TGCGCCAGCAGCAACGGGAATCCCCCCGATGAGCAGTTCTTC; v_gene: TRBV5-1; abundance: NA; d_gene: NA; j_gene: TRBJ2-1
CDR3aa: CASSLGGFSLDIQYF; CDR3nt: TGTGCCAGCAGCTTAGGGGGCTTCTCCCTAGACATTCAGTACTTC; v_gene: TRBV7-9; abundance: NA; d_gene: NA; j_gene: TRBJ2-4
CDR3aa: CASSRDSFTGELFF; CDR3nt: TGTGCCAGCAGTAGGGACAGTTTCACCGGGGAGCTGTTTTTT; v_gene: TRBV2; abundance: NA; d_gene: TRBD1; j_gene: TRBJ2-2
CDR3aa: CASSPAEGNYEQYF; CDR3nt: TGCGCCAGCAGCCCCGCCGAGGGAAACTACGAGCAGTACTTC; v_gene: TRBV4-3; abundance: NA; d_gene: NA; j_gene: TRBJ2-7
CDR3aa: CASSLKGDYGYTF; CDR3nt: TGCGCCAGCAGCTTAAAGGGGGACTATGGCTACACCTTC; v_gene: TRBV5-1; abundance: NA; d_gene: NA; j_gene: TRBJ1-2
CDR3aa: CASSGNTEAFF; CDR3nt: TGTGCCAGCAGCGGAAACACTGAAGCTTTCTTT; v_gene: TRBV21-1; abundance: NA; d_gene: NA; j_gene: TRBJ1-1
CDR3aa: CASSPTGDYGYTF; CDR3nt: TGTGCCAGCAGCCCGACAGGAGACTATGGCTACACCTTC; v_gene: TRBV7-9; abundance: once; d_gene: NA; j_gene: TRBJ1-2
CDR3aa: CASSQEVAGAFYEQYF; CDR3nt: TGCGCCAGCAGCCAAGAGGTAGCGGGGGCCTTCTACGAGCAGTACTTC; v_gene: TRBV4-1; abundance: NA; d_gene: TRBD2; j_gene: TRBJ2-7
CDR3aa: CASSLGQGAKNIQYF; CDR3nt: TGCGCCAGCAGCTTGGGACAGGGGGCCAAAAACATTCAGTACTTC; v_gene: TRBV5-1; abundance: NA; d_gene: TRBD1; j_gene: TRBJ2-4
CDR3aa: CASSLVGVGLDTEAFF; CDR3nt: TGCGCCAGCAGCTTGGTTGGGGTAGGGTTGGACACTGAAGCTTTCTTT; v_gene: TRBV5-1; abundance: few; d_gene: NA; j_gene: TRBJ1-1
CDR3aa: CASSLVAGDQETQYF; CDR3nt: TGCGCCAGCAGCTTGGTCGCGGGGGATCAAGAGACCCAGTACTTC; v_gene: TRBV5-1; abundance: NA; d_gene: TRBD2; j_gene: TRBJ2-5